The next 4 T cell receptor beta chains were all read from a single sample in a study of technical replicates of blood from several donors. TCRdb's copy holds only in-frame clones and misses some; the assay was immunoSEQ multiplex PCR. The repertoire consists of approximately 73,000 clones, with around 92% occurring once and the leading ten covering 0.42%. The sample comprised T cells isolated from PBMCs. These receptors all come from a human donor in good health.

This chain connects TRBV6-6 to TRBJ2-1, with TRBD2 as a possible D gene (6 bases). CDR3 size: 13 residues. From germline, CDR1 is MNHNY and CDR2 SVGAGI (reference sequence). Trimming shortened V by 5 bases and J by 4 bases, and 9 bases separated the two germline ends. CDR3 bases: TGTGCCAGCAGTACGACTAGATACAATGAGCAGTTCTTC. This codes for CASSTTRYNEQFF.

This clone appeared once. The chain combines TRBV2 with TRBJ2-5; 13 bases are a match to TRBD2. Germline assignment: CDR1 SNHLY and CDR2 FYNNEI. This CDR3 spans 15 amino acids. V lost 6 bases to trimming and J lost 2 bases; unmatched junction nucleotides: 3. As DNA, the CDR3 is TGTGCCAGCAGGGGGACTAGCGGGACGCAAGAGACCCAGTACTTC. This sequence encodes CASRGTSGTQETQYF.

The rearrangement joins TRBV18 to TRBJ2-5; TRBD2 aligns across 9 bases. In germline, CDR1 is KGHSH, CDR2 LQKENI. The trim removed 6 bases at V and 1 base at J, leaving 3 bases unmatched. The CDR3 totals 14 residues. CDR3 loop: CASSPTSGQETQYF. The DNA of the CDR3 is TGTGCCAGCTCGCCGACTAGCGGCCAAGAGACCCAGTACTTC.

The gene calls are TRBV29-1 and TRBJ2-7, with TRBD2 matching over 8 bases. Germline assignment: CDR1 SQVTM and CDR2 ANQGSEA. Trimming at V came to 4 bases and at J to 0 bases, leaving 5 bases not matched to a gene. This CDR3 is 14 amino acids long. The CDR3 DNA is TGCAGCGTTGCGGGCGGGAGGCTCTCCTACGAGCAGTACTTC. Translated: CSVAGGRLSYEQYF.